A selection of T cell receptor beta chains follows, all from one sample in a study of T cell responses to AZD1222 COVID-19 vaccine. Profiled with immunoSEQ multiplex PCR; TCRdb holds only in-frame clones, not every one. The table lists some 170,000 clones, about nine tenths of them singletons. Sequencing was performed on peripheral blood, taken 28 days after the second dose of the MenACWY control vaccine. Receptor source: an adult who received the MenACWY meningococcal vaccine as a control. CDR3s include the opening cysteine and the closing phenylalanine or tryptophan. A D gene is named only where the DNA matches it firmly. Clone size is given for some rows only: seen once, a few or many times, or a class if the clone is expanded.

clone_size	v_call	j_call	d_call	cdr3_aa	cdr3_nt
.	TRBV6-5	TRBJ1-1	TRBD1	CASSYDRERTEAFF	TGTGCCAGCAGTTACGACAGGGAAAGGACTGAAGCTTTCTTT
once	TRBV25-1	TRBJ2-5	.	CASSEFGTAGAETQYF	TGTGCCAGCAGTGAATTTGGAACAGCCGGGGCGGAGACCCAGTACTTC
.	TRBV28	TRBJ2-7	TRBD1	CASSFRDRGRNEQYF	TGTGCCAGCAGTTTTAGGGACAGGGGGCGCAACGAGCAGTACTTC
.	TRBV28	TRBJ1-2	.	CASSWPGDYGYTF	TGTGCCAGCAGCTGGCCAGGGGACTATGGCTACACCTTC
.	TRBV28	TRBJ1-5	.	CASSLNGDVFSNQPQHF	TGTGCCAGCAGTTTAAATGGTGACGTATTTAGCAATCAGCCCCAGCATTTT
few	TRBV11-2	TRBJ1-5	.	CASSLGTAINQPQHF	TGTGCCAGCAGCTTAGGGACAGCGATCAATCAGCCCCAGCATTTT
few	TRBV28	TRBJ1-1	.	CASKVGQNTEAFF	TGTGCCAGCAAGGTAGGGCAGAACACTGAAGCTTTCTTT
.	TRBV7-3	TRBJ2-5	.	CASSLTTFRRRAQYF	TGTGCCAGCAGCTTGACAACCTTCCGCCGGAGGGCCCAGTACTTC
.	TRBV6-5	TRBJ1-3	.	CASSLLRGRGYTIYF	TGTGCCAGCAGCTTACTACGGGGGCGAGGGTACACCATATATTTT
once	TRBV6-6	TRBJ1-5	.	CASRGGPYSNQPQHF	TGTGCTTCTAGGGGGGGACCCTATAGCAATCAGCCCCAGCATTTT
once	TRBV2	TRBJ2-5	.	CASQLGDSMAETQYF	TGTGCCAGCCAACTCGGGGATTCAATGGCGGAGACCCAGTACTTC
.	TRBV19	TRBJ1-5	TRBD1	CASFSTGEGHNQPQHF	TGTGCCAGCTTTTCTACAGGGGAAGGACACAATCAGCCCCAGCATTTT
.	TRBV7-3	TRBJ2-7	.	CASRQGPYSYEQYF	TGTGCCAGCCGCCAGGGGCCCTACTCCTACGAGCAGTACTTC
.	TRBV14	TRBJ1-2	.	CASSATGLHGYTF	TGTGCCAGCAGCGCGACGGGACTTCATGGCTACACCTTC
.	TRBV20-1	TRBJ1-2	.	CSARGTYGYTF	TGCAGTGCTCGAGGGACTTACGGCTACACCTTC
.	TRBV15	TRBJ2-5	.	CATSGTGWQETQYF	TGTGCCACCAGCGGGACGGGATGGCAAGAGACCCAGTACTTC
.	TRBV6-5	TRBJ1-2	.	CASRTGPSNYGYTF	TGTGCCAGCAGGACAGGTCCATCCAACTATGGCTACACCTTC
.	TRBV7-8	TRBJ1-1	.	CASSLGRMMNTEAFF	TGTGCCAGCAGCTTAGGGCGGATGATGAACACTGAAGCTTTCTTT
.	TRBV27	TRBJ2-3	.	CASSLGGGGADTQYF	TGTGCCAGCAGTTTAGGAGGAGGTGGGGCAGATACGCAGTATTTT
.	TRBV18	TRBJ1-4	.	CASSPPGAINEKLFF	TGTGCCAGCTCACCACCGGGGGCCATAAATGAAAAACTGTTTTTT
.	TRBV5-1	TRBJ1-4	.	CASSLAVSEKLFF	TGCGCCAGCAGCTTGGCCGTGAGTGAAAAACTGTTTTTT
.	TRBV9	TRBJ2-1	TRBD1	CASSVSQGLTGEQFF	TGTGCCAGCAGCGTATCACAGGGGCTTACTGGTGAGCAGTTCTTC
few	TRBV5-1	TRBJ1-2	.	CASSLSALLNHGYTF	TGCGCCAGCAGCCTGTCGGCCCTACTAAACCATGGCTACACCTTC
.	TRBV5-4	TRBJ2-7	TRBD1	CASSLSDRGQYEQYF	TGTGCCAGCAGTCTCTCGGACAGGGGGCAGTACGAGCAGTACTTC
.	TRBV18	TRBJ2-1	.	CASSPGNEQFF	TGTGCCAGCTCACCAGGCAATGAGCAGTTCTTC
.	TRBV28	TRBJ1-1	.	CASSFSAHAEAFF	TGTGCCAGCAGTTTTTCGGCGCATGCTGAAGCTTTCTTT
once	TRBV4-1	TRBJ2-2	.	CASSQGGSTGELFF	TGCGCCAGCAGCCAGGGGGGCTCCACCGGGGAGCTGTTTTTT
.	TRBV28	TRBJ2-7	TRBD1	CASTENRGPTYEQYF	TGTGCCAGCACCGAGAACAGGGGGCCGACCTACGAGCAGTACTTC